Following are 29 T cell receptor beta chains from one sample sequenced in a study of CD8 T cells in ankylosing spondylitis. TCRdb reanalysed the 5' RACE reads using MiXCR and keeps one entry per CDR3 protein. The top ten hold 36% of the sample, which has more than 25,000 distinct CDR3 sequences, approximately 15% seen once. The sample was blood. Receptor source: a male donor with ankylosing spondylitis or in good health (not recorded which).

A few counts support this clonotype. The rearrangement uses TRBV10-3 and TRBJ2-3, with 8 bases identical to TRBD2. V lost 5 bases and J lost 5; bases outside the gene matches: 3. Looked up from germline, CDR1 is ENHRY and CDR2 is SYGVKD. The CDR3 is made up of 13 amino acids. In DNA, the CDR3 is TGTGCCATCAGTTGGACTAGCCTAGATACGCAGTATTTT. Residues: CAISWTSLDTQYF.

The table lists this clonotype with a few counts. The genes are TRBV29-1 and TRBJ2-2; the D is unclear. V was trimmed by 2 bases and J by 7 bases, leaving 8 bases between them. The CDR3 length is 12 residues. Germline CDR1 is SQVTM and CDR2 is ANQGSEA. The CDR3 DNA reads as TGCAGCGTTGAACCCCCCGGCGGGGAGCTGTTTTTT. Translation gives CSVEPPGGELFF.

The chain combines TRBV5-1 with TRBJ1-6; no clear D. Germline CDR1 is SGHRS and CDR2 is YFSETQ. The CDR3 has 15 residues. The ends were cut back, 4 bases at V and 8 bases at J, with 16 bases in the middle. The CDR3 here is CASSRTRRGDSPLHF. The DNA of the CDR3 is TGCGCCAGCAGCCGGACCCGGCGCGGGGATTCACCCCTCCACTTT.

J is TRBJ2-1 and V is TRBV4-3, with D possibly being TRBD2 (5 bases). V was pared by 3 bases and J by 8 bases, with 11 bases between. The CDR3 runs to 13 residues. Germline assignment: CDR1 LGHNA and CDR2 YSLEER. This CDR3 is CASSHPLSDEQFF. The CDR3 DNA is TGCGCCAGCAGCCATCCACTTAGCGATGAGCAGTTCTTC.

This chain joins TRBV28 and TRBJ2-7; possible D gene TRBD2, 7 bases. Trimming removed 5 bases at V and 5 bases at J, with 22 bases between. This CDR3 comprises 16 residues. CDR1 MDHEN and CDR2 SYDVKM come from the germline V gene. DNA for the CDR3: TGTGCCAGCAGTCCACCCCGGGGAGGGGGAAAGGACGAGCAGTACGTC. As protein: CASSPPRGGGKDEQYV.

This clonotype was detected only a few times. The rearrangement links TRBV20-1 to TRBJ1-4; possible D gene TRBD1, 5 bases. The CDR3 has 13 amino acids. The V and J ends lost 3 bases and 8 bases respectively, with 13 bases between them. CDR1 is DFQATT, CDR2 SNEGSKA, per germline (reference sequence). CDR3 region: CSARGELDEKLFF. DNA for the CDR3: TGCAGTGCTAGGGGGGAATTGGACGAAAAACTGTTTTTT.

The CDR3 protein is CASSRDRVDEQYF. CDR3 coding DNA: TGTGCCAGCAGCCGGGACAGGGTGGACGAGCAGTACTTC. The V call is TRBV14, the J call TRBJ2-7; 9 bases map to TRBD1. The germline CDR1 and CDR2 sequences are SGHDN and FVKESK. Germline trimming cut 4 bases from V and 5 bases from J; bases unmatched to any gene: 3. The CDR3 extends over 13 amino acids.

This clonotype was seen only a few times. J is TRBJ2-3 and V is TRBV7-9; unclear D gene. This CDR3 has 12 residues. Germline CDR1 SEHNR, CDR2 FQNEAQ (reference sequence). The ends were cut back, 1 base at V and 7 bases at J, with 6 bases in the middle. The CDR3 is CASSLVSYTQYF. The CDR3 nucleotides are TGTGCCAGCAGCTTAGTATCTTATACGCAGTATTTT.

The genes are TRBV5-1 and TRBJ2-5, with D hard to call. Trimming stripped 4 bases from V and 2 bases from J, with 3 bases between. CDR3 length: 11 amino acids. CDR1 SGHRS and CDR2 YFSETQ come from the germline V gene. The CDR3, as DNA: TGCGCCAGCAGCGAACAAGAGACCCAGTACTTC. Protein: CASSEQETQYF.

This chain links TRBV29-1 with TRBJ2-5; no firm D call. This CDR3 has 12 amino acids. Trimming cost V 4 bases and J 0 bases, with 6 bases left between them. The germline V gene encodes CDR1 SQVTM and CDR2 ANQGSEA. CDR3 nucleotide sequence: TGCAGCGTTGCCCCGAACCAAGAGACCCAGTACTTC. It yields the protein CSVAPNQETQYF.

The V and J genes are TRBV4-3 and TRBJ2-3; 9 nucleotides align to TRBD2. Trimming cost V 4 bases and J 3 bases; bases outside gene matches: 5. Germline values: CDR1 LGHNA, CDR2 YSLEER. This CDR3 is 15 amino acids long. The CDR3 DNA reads TGCGCCAGCAGCCCGGGACTAGCCGAGACAGATACGCAGTATTTT. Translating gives CASSPGLAETDTQYF.

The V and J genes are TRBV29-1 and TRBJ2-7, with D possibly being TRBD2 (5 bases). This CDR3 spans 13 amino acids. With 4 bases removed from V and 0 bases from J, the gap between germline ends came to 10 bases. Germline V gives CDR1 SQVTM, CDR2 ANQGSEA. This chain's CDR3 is CSVVGGLSYEQYF. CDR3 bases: TGCAGCGTTGTAGGCGGGCTCTCCTACGAGCAGTACTTC.

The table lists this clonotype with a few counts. The CDR3 protein is CSALDGTLVEAFF. In nucleotides, the CDR3 is TGCAGCGCCCTGGACGGGACTTTGGTTGAAGCTTTCTTT. The V and J genes are TRBV29-1 and TRBJ1-1; TRBD1 is a possible D gene (5 bases). The CDR3 is made up of 13 amino acids. Germline-derived CDR1 and CDR2 are SQVTM and ANQGSEA. The ends were cut back, 7 bases at V and 7 bases at J, with 19 bases in the middle. The variable domain in full, with the rest retrieved from reference TRBV29-1 and TRBJ1-1, is SAVISQKPSRDICQRGTSLTIQCQVDSQVTMMFWYRQQPGQSLTLIATANQGSEATYESGFVIDKFPISRPNLTFSTLTVSNMSPEDSSIYLCSALDGTLVEAFFGQGTRLTVV.

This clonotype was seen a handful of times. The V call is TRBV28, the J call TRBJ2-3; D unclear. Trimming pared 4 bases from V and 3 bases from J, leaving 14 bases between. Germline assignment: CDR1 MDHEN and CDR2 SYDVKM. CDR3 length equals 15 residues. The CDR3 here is CASSSPPADTDTQYF. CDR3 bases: TGTGCCAGCAGTTCCCCCCCCGCAGATACAGATACGCAGTATTTT. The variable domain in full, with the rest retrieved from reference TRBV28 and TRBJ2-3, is DVKVTQSSRYLVKRTGEKVFLECVQDMDHENMFWYRQDPGLGLRLIYFSYDVKMKEKGDIPEGYSVSREKKERFSLILESASTNQTSMYLCASSSPPADTDTQYFGPGTRLTVL.

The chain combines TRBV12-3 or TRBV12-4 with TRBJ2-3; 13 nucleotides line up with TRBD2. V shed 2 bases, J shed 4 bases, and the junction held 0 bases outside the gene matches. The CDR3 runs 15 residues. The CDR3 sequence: CASSLTSGRADTQYF. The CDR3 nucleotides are TGTGCCAGCAGTTTAACTAGCGGGAGGGCAGATACGCAGTATTTT.

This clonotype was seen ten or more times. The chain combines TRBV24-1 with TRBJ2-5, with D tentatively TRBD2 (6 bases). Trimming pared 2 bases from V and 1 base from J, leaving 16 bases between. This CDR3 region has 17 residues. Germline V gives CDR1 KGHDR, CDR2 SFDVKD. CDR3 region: CATSDSGEVSTQETQYF. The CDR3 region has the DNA TGTGCCACCAGTGATTCGGGGGAGGTGTCTACCCAAGAGACCCAGTACTTC.

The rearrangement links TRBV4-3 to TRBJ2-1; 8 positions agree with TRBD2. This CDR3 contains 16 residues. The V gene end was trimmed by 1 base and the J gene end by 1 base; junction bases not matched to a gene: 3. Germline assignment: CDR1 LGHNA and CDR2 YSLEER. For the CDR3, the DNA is TGCGCCAGCAGCCAAGGGGCGGGGGGATCCTACAATGAGCAGTTCTTC. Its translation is CASSQGAGGSYNEQFF.

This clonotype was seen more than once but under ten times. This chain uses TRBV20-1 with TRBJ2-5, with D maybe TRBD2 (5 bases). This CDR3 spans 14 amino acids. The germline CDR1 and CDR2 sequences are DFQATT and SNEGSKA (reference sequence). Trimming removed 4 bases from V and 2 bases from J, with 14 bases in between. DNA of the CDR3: TGCAGTGCTACCTCCCTCGGGAAACAAGAGACCCAGTACTTC. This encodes CSATSLGKQETQYF.

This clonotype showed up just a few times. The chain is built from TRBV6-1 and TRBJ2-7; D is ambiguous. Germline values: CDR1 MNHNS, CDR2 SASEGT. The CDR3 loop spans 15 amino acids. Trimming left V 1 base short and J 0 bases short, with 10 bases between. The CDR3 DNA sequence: TGTGCCAGCAGTGAAGAAGCTGGCGACTCCTACGAGCAGTACGTC. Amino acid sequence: CASSEEAGDSYEQYV.

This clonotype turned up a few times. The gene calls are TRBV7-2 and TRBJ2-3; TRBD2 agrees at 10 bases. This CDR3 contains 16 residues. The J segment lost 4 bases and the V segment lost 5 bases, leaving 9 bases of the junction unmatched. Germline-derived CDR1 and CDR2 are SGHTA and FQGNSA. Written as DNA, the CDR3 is TGTGCCAGCAGCCGTGGGAGTCTAGCGGGAGCAGATACGCAGTATTTT. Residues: CASSRGSLAGADTQYF.

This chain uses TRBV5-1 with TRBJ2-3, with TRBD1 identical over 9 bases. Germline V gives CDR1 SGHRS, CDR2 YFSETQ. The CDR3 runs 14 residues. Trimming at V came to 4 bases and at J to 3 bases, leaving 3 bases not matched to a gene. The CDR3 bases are TGCGCCAGCAGCCCGGACAGGGGAACAGATACGCAGTATTTT. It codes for CASSPDRGTDTQYF.

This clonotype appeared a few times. CDR3 sequence reads: CASSWTSVFYEQYF. Here the CDR3 DNA reads TGTGCCAGCAGTTGGACTAGCGTGTTCTACGAGCAGTACTTC. The V gene is TRBV28, the J gene TRBJ2-7; 9 nucleotides align to TRBD2. The V and J ends lost 4 bases and 3 bases, in that order; junction bases with no gene match: 4. The CDR3 is 14 residues long. CDR1 is MDHEN and CDR2 is SYDVKM in the germline V gene.

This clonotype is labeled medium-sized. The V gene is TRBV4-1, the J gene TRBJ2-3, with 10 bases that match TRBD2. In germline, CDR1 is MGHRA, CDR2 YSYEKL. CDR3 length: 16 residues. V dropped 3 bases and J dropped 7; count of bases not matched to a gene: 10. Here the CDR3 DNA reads TGCGCCAGCAGCCACGGGACTAGCGAGACGCAGAATACGCAGTATTTT. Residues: CASSHGTSETQNTQYF.

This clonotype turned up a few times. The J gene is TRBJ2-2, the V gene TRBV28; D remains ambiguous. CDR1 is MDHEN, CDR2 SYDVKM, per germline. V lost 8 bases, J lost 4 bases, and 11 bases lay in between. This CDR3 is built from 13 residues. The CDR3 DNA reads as TGTGCCAGCCATGTCCGGTCCACCGGGGAGCTGTTTTTT. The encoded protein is CASHVRSTGELFF.

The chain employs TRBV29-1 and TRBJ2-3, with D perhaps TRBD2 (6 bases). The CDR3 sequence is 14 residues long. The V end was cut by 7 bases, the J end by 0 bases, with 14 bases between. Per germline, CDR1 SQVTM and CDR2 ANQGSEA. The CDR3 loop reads CSERGGVSTDTQYF. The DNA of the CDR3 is TGCAGCGAACGTGGCGGGGTTAGCACAGATACGCAGTATTTT.

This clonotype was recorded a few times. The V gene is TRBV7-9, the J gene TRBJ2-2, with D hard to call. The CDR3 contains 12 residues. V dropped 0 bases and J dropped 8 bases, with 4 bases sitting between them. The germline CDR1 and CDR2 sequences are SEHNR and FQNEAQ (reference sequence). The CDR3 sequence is CASSLARGELFF. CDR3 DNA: TGTGCCAGCAGCTTAGCTCGGGGGGAGCTGTTTTTT.

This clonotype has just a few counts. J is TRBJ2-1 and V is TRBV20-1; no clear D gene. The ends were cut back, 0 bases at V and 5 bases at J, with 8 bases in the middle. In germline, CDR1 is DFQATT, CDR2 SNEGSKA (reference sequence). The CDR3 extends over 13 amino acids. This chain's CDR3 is CSARDHRNNEQFF. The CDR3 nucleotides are TGCAGTGCTAGAGATCACAGAAACAATGAGCAGTTCTTC.

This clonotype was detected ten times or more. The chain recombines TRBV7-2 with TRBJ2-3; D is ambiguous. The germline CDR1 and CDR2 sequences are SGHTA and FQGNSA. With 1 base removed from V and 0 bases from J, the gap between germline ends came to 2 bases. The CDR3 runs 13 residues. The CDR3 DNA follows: TGTGCCAGCAGCTTAGACAGCACAGATACGCAGTATTTT. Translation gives CASSLDSTDTQYF. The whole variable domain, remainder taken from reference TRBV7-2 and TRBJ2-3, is GAGVSQSPSNKVTEKGKDVELRCDPISGHTALYWYRQSLGQGLEFLIYFQGNSAPDKSGLPSDRFSAERTGGSVSTLTIQRTQQEDSAVYLCASSLDSTDTQYFGPGTRLTVL.

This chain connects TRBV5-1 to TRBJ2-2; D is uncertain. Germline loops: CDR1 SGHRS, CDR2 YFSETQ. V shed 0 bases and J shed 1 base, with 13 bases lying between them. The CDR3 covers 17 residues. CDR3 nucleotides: TGCGCCAGCAGCTTGGACGTCTTGATCGGGAACACCGGGGAGCTGTTTTTT. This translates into CASSLDVLIGNTGELFF.